This T cell receptor (beta chain) was sequenced for a study of shared clonotypes between healthy human individuals. Whole-study results and caveats: Among the subsets, naive ones generally showed larger estimated richness than memory ones.

Comment on this clone: The antigen remains unidentified.

Clones were read by immunoSEQ multiplex PCR, and TCRdb kept only the in-frame ones, dropping some. The sample lists about 1.5 million clones; around 97% were seen once. Germline lookup yields CDR1 LNHDA and CDR2 SQIVND (reference sequence). The CDR3 loop spans 13 amino acids. Germline trimming cut 4 bases from V and 6 bases from J; bases unmatched to any gene: 2. This receptor was obtained from a man aged 30-40 years in good health. The material sequenced was naive CD4+ T cells sorted from blood. Described subset: CD45RA+ positively selected. This rearrangement joins TRBV19 to TRBJ1-5; TRBD1 matches at 8 bases. The chain's CDR3 is CASSRDRFQPQHF. Written as DNA, the CDR3 is TGTGCCAGTAGTAGGGACAGGTTTCAGCCCCAGCATTTT.